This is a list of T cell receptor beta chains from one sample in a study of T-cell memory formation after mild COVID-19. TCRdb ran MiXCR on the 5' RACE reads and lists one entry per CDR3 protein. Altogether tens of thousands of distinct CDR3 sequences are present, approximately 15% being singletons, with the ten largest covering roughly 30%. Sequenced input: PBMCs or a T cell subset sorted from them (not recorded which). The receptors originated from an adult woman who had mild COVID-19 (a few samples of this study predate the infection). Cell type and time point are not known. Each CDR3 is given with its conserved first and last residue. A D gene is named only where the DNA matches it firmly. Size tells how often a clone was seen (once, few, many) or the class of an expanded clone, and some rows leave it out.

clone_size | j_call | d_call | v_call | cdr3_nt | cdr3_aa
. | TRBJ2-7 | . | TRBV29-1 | TGCAGCGTTGGTCCGGGACAAACCTACGAGCAGTACTTC | CSVGPGQTYEQYF
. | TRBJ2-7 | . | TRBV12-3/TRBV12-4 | TGTGCCAGCAGTTCCCCGGGACTGCGGGGCCACGAGCAGTACTTC | CASSSPGLRGHEQYF
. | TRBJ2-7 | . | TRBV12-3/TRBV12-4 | TGTGCCAGCAGCCCGACGTTCACAGAATCCTACGAGCAGTACTTC | CASSPTFTESYEQYF
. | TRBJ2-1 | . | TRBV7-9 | TGTGCCAGCAACAACCACCGGGCCGTTAGCTCCTACAATGAGCAGTTCTTC | CASNNHRAVSSYNEQFF
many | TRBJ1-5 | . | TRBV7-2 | TGTGCCAGCAGCTTAAGAGGGGATCAGCCCCAGCATTTT | CASSLRGDQPQHF
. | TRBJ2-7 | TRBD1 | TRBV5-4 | TGTGCCAGCAGCCTACTAGGGGGCCAACCCTACGAGCAGTACTTC | CASSLLGGQPYEQYF
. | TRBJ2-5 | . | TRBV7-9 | TGTGCCAGCAGAGCCCGAGTGGGTAGCGGATCGAAAAGAGAGACCCAGTACTTC | CASRARVGSGSKRETQYF
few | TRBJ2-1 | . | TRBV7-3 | TGTGCCAGCAGCTCGGGACCGTTGACTGAGCAGTTCTTC | CASSSGPLTEQFF
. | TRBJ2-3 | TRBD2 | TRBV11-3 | TGTGCCAGCAGCCCCAGACTAGCGGCCTACACAGATACGCAGTATTTT | CASSPRLAAYTDTQYF
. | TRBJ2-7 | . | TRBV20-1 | TGCAGTGCTCTGATGACCGGGACTGTTACCTACGAGCAGTACTTC | CSALMTGTVTYEQYF
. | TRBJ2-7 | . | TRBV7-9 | TGTGCCAGCTCTGGGAGTAGCGAAGTTACCTACGAGCAGTACTTC | CASSGSSEVTYEQYF
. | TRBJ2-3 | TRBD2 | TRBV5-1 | TGCGCCAGCAGCTCGGTCGGTACAGCGGGGGGTACCCTGGATACGCAGTATTTT | CASSSVGTAGGTLDTQYF
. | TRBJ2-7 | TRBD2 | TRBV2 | TGTGCCAGCAAATTAGCGGGGTACTCCTACGAGCAGTACTTC | CASKLAGYSYEQYF
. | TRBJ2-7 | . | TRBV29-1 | TGCAGCGTCAGTCTTGGTGACAGCTCCTACGAGCAGTACTTC | CSVSLGDSSYEQYF
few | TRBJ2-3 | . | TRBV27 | TGTGCCAGCAGTTACATCGTCGGGGCCACAGATACGCAGTATTTT | CASSYIVGATDTQYF
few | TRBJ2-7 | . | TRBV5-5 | TGTGCCAGCAGCTTTGACCACGAGCAGTACTTC | CASSFDHEQYF
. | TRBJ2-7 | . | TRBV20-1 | TGCAGTGCTAGAGCAAGGGACACCTTCTACGAGCAGTACTTC | CSARARDTFYEQYF
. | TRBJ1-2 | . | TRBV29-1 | TGCAGCGTTGTAGGGACTACACTCAACTATGGCTACACCTTC | CSVVGTTLNYGYTF
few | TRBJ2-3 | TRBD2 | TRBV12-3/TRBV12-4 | TGTGCCAGCAGCCGTCAACTAGCGGGAGGGCCAGACGATACGCAGTATTTT | CASSRQLAGGPDDTQYF
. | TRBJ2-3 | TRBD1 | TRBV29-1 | TGCAGCGTGGGACAGGGGGCCGGCGCTACGCAGTATTTT | CSVGQGAGATQYF
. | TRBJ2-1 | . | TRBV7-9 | TGTGCCAGCAGCAGTATAGCGTTCTCCTACAATGAGCAGTTCTTC | CASSSIAFSYNEQFF
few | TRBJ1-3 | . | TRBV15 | TGTGCCACCGGGCCTGGATCTGGAAACACCATATATTTT | CATGPGSGNTIYF
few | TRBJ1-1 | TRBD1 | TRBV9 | TGTGCCAGCAGCGTGACAGGGATGAACACTGAAGCTTTCTTT | CASSVTGMNTEAFF
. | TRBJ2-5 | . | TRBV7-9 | TGTGCCAGCAGCTTAGAACTAGGGCAAGAGACCCAGTACTTC | CASSLELGQETQYF
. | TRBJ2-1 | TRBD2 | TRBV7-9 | TGTGCCAGCAGCTTTACTCTAGCGGGAGTCGCTCATGAGCAGTTCTTC | CASSFTLAGVAHEQFF
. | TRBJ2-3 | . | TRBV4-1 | TGCGCCAGCACCGAAACTCAGGGGTCGGGAGCAGATACGCAGTATTTT | CASTETQGSGADTQYF
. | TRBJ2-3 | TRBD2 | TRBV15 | TGTGCCACCAGCAGAGGGACTAGCGGGGGGGCTGATACGCAGTATTTT | CATSRGTSGGADTQYF
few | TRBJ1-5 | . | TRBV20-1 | TGCAGTGCTAGACAGGGTGAGGAACAAAATCAGCCCCAGCATTTT | CSARQGEEQNQPQHF
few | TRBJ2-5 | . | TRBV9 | TGTGCCAGCAGCCTTGAGAGGGGTGGAATAGCGACCCAGTACTTC | CASSLERGGIATQYF
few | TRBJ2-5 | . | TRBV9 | TGTGCCAGCAGCGTAGGACTGGTCATCCAAGAGACCCAGTACTTC | CASSVGLVIQETQYF
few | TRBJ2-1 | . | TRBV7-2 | TGTGCCAGCAGCTCTCCATGGCTAGGCTTACATGAGCAGTTCTTC | CASSSPWLGLHEQFF
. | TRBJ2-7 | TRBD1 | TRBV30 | TGTGCCGCCTACCGTGGGACAGGGTATGGCGAGCAGTACTTC | CAAYRGTGYGEQYF
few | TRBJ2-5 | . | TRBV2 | TGTGCCAGCCTGCGTCCAACCCGGGAGACCCAGTACTTC | CASLRPTRETQYF
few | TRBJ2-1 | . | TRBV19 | TGTGCCAGCTCAGTACTCGGAGGGAGCTCCTACAATGAGCAGTTCTTC | CASSVLGGSSYNEQFF
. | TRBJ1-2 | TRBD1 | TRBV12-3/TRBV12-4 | TGTGCCAGCAGACAGGGGAATAATGGCTACACCTTC | CASRQGNNGYTF
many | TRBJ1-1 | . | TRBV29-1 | TGCAGCGTTGTTTGGGGGATCGAAGCTTTCTTT | CSVVWGIEAFF
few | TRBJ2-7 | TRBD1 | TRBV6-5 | TGTGCCAGCAGTTACTCCTTGACAGGGGAACCCTCCTACGAGCAGTACTTC | CASSYSLTGEPSYEQYF
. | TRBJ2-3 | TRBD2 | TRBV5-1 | TGCGCCAGCAGCTTGGATCTAGCGGGGAGCACAGATACGCAGTATTTT | CASSLDLAGSTDTQYF
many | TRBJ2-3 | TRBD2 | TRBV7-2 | TGTGCCAGCAGCTTAGAAAGACTAGCGCCTAGCACAGATACGCAGTATTTT | CASSLERLAPSTDTQYF
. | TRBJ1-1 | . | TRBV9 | TGTGCCAGCAGCGTAGTTCCCCATACTGAAGCTTTCTTT | CASSVVPHTEAFF
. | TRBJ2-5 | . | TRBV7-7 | TGTGCTAGCAGCTTACGTAGCAGGGGCCAAGAGACCCAGTACTTC | CASSLRSRGQETQYF
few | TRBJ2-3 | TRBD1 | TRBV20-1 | TGCAGTGCTAGCGTAGTCGGACAGGCCGCGGCGTCGCAGTATTTT | CSASVVGQAAASQYF
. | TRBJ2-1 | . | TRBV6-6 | TGTGCCAGCCGGAATCCTCTAACTCCTTACAATGAGCAGTTCTTC | CASRNPLTPYNEQFF
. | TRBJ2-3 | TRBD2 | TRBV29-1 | TGCAGCGTTGGGCGGGAGGGCCGGGCAGATACGCAGTATTTT | CSVGREGRADTQYF
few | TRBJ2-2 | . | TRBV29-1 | TGCAGCGTTTTGTCCGGGGACGGCCTTCTAGGGGAGCTGTTTTTT | CSVLSGDGLLGELFF
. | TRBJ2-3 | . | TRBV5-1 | TGCGCCAGCAGCTTGGCAGCCAGGGTAGCAGATACGCAGTATTTT | CASSLAARVADTQYF
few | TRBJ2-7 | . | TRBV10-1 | TGCGCCAGCATGCCCTGGGACATTAAGACCTACGAGCAGTACTTC | CASMPWDIKTYEQYF
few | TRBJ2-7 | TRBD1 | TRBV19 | TGTGCCAGTAGTATCCAGACAGGGGTTTTCGAGCAGTACTTC | CASSIQTGVFEQYF
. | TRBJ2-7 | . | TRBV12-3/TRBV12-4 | TGTGCCAGCAGTTTAAGTGGCAGGAGCTCCTACGAGCAGTACTTC | CASSLSGRSSYEQYF
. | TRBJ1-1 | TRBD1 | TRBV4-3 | TGCGCCAGCAGCCAGGGGGACAGGGTCAGGAACACTGAAGCTTTCTTT | CASSQGDRVRNTEAFF